One sample yielded the 28 T cell receptor beta chains listed below, sequenced in a study of beta chain features in type 1 diabetes. General study results and limits: All four CD4+ subsets from Type 1 diabetes patients carried moderately but significantly shorter TCRB CDR3s.

No antigen has been assigned to these receptors. The whole isolated RNA underwent reverse transcription, so sequencing captured expressed TCRB transcripts. Assay: immunoSEQ multiplex PCR; the TCRdb copy retains only in-frame clones and omits some. The sample yields about 190,000 clones, 7.8% seen once. Sequencing was carried out using central memory CD4+ T cells from blood. These receptors all stem from a woman aged 40 to 49 with type 1 diabetes.

This clone showed up just a few times. The chain uses TRBV28 and TRBJ2-3, with TRBD2 matching 10 bases. J gave up 8 bases and V 6 bases, and 17 bases lay outside the gene matches. Germline CDR1 and CDR2: MDHEN and SYDVKM. This CDR3 spans 17 amino acids. CDR3 nucleotides: TGTGCCAGCAGGGGGGGGCCTAGCGGGAGCCTAGGGGCTACGCAGTATTTT. Translating it yields CASRGGPSGSLGATQYF.

This clone has just a few counts. The rearrangement joins TRBV29-1 to TRBJ2-2; 11 bases align to TRBD2. This CDR3 contains 14 residues. Trimming at V came to 8 bases and at J to 1 base, leaving 3 bases not matched to a gene. Germline V gene sequence: CDR1 SQVTM, CDR2 ANQGSEA. CDR3 in DNA: TGCAGCTCCGGGACTAGCGGGAACACCGGGGAGCTGTTTTTT. Its protein is CSSGTSGNTGELFF.

This chain uses TRBV28 with TRBJ2-7; weak D call: TRBD1 (5 bases). Trimming removed 4 bases at V and 4 bases at J, with 14 bases between. Germline V CDR1 and CDR2: MDHEN, SYDVKM. The CDR3 is made up of 14 amino acids. The CDR3 nucleotides are TGTGCCAGCAGTTCACAGGAATTATCGTACGAGCAGTACTTC. It encodes CASSSQELSYEQYF.

This chain connects TRBV14 to TRBJ2-1, with TRBD2 matching 9 bases. Germline assignment: CDR1 SGHDN and CDR2 FVKESK. The CDR3 is made up of 15 amino acids. V gave up 2 bases and J gave up 4 bases; unmatched junction bases: 3. The CDR3 protein is CASSQFSGGYNEQFF. The CDR3, as DNA: TGTGCCAGCAGCCAATTTAGCGGGGGTTACAATGAGCAGTTCTTC.

At least ten counts were recorded for this clone. V and J are TRBV19 and TRBJ1-5; 7 nucleotides match TRBD1. Germline CDR1 LNHDA, CDR2 SQIVND (reference sequence). V was clipped by 4 bases and J by 3 bases; unmatched bases: 6. The CDR3 contains 15 residues. In nucleotides, the CDR3 is TGTGCCAGTAGTAGCGGGACAGCCTACAATCAGCCCCAGCATTTT. Amino acid sequence: CASSSGTAYNQPQHF.

This clone was seen a handful of times. The J gene is TRBJ2-6, the V gene TRBV21-1; TRBD1, the D gene given by the table, was not confirmed from the DNA. TRBV21-1 is a pseudogene segment. The CDR3 is 17 residues long. The CDR3, as DNA: TGTGCCAGCACCCGGGACAGGGCCACGTCTGGGGCCAACGTCCTGACTTTC. This translates into CASTRDRATSGANVLTF.

To note about this clone: In the same sample, other DNA sequences code for this CDR3. The CDR3 sequence: CASSLGGEGQETQYF. CDR3 coding DNA: TGTGCCAGCAGCTTAGGCGGGGAGGGACAAGAGACCCAGTACTTC. This chain links TRBV7-2 with TRBJ2-5, with 7 bases fitting TRBD2. Germline CDR1 reads SGHTA; CDR2 reads FQGNSA. The V segment lost 1 base and the J segment 2 bases; nucleotides outside the gene matches: 4. The CDR3 totals 15 residues.

The genes are TRBV7-2 and TRBJ1-3, with D tentatively TRBD1 (6 bases). This CDR3 is 16 amino acids long. The ends were cut back, 2 bases at V and 4 bases at J, with 15 bases in the middle. Germline CDR1 reads SGHTA; CDR2 reads FQGNSA. The CDR3 bases are TGTGCCAGCAGCTTAAACCCAGGGGCTAGCGGAAACACCATATATTTT. Translated: CASSLNPGASGNTIYF.

The V call is TRBV5-6, the J call TRBJ2-3; 7 bases map to TRBD1. J gave up 3 bases and V 4 bases, and 17 bases lay outside the gene matches. Per germline, CDR1 SGHDT and CDR2 YYEEEE. This CDR3 is 18 amino acids long. DNA of the CDR3: TGTGCCAGCAGCCCGGACAGGTCCCGTCCTTCTCGTACAGATACGCAGTATTTT. Protein: CASSPDRSRPSRTDTQYF.

This clone has more than one count but fewer than ten. The chain carries TRBV2 and TRBJ2-1, with 9 nucleotides matching TRBD2. This CDR3 region has 14 residues. The V and J ends lost 6 bases and 7 bases, in that order; junction bases with no gene match: 7. Germline V CDR1 and CDR2: SNHLY, FYNNEI. The CDR3 sequence: CASRKTSGENEQFF. The CDR3 DNA follows: TGTGCCAGCAGAAAGACTAGCGGAGAGAATGAGCAGTTCTTC. The complete variable domain, with remaining parts taken from reference TRBV2 and TRBJ2-1, reads EPEVTQTPSHQVTQMGQEVILRCVPISNHLYFYWYRQILGQKVEFLVSFYNNEISEKSEIFDDQFSVERPDGSNFTLKIRSTKLEDSAMYFCASRKTSGENEQFFGPGTRLTVL.

This clone was seen a handful of times. The chain joins TRBV5-6 to TRBJ2-2; maybe TRBD2 (5 bases). CDR1 is SGHDT and CDR2 is YYEEEE in the germline V gene. CDR3 length: 16 amino acids. Trimming stripped 4 bases from V and 3 bases from J, with 16 bases between. CDR3 DNA: TGTGCCAGCAGCCCGGGAACCGGGGTATACACCGGGGAGCTGTTTTTT. Translated: CASSPGTGVYTGELFF.

This clone came up a few times. V is TRBV19 and J is TRBJ2-7; perhaps TRBD1 as D (5 bases). This CDR3 has 11 amino acids. Looked up from germline, CDR1 is LNHDA and CDR2 is SQIVND (reference sequence). V was trimmed by 6 bases and J by 4 bases, leaving 7 bases between them. CDR3 amino acids: CASSQGYEQYF. DNA for the CDR3: TGTGCCAGTAGCCAGGGTTACGAGCAGTACTTC.

The gene calls are TRBV5-1 and TRBJ1-1, with 7 bases fitting TRBD1. This CDR3 spans 14 amino acids. Germline CDR1 SGHRS, CDR2 YFSETQ. V lost 3 bases to trimming and J lost 5 bases; unmatched junction nucleotides: 7. This CDR3 is CASSSGTAGTEAFF. The CDR3 nucleotides read TGCGCCAGCAGCTCGGGGACAGCTGGAACTGAAGCTTTCTTT.

The chain joins TRBV9 to TRBJ2-3; 8 bases align to TRBD2. The CDR3 length is 16 residues. With 0 bases clipped from V and 2 bases from J, the junction kept 5 bases outside the gene matches. Germline V gives CDR1 SGDLS, CDR2 YYNGEE. CDR3 loop: CASSVGAGAYTDTQYF. CDR3 DNA: TGTGCCAGCAGCGTAGGAGCGGGAGCGTACACAGATACGCAGTATTTT.

The chain combines TRBV7-9 with TRBJ1-2; no definite D call. Germline assignment: CDR1 SEHNR and CDR2 FQNEAQ (reference sequence). The V gene lost 4 bases and the J gene lost 3 bases, with 18 bases spanning the gap. CDR3 length: 16 amino acids. The CDR3 sequence: CASSWRRENEHYGYTF. CDR3 sequence (DNA): TGTGCCAGCAGCTGGCGCCGGGAAAATGAGCACTATGGCTACACCTTC.

CDR3 in amino acids: CASSPTRTNEQFF. CDR3 sequence (DNA): TGCGCCAGCAGCCCTACGAGGACAAATGAGCAGTTCTTC. The chain joins TRBV5-1 to TRBJ2-1; TRBD1 might be the D (5 bases). This CDR3 comprises 13 residues. V lost 4 bases to trimming and J lost 7 bases, with 12 bases between them. CDR1 and CDR2 from the germline V gene are SGHRS and YFSETQ.

This clone was recorded a few times. The V gene is TRBV9, the J gene TRBJ2-7; no definite D call. The germline gives CDR1 SGDLS, CDR2 YYNGEE. This CDR3 has 14 residues. Trimming pared 0 bases from V and 3 bases from J, leaving 10 bases between. CDR3 nucleotide sequence: TGTGCCAGCAGCGTAGGGTGGCAGAACTACGAGCAGTACTTC. Translation: CASSVGWQNYEQYF.

This clone was observed a handful of times. This rearrangement joins TRBV15 to TRBJ1-6, with 7 bases aligning to TRBD1. CDR3 length equals 15 residues. The V gene's germline CDR1 is LNHNV and CDR2 YYDKDF (reference sequence). The V gene end was trimmed by 0 bases and the J gene end by 13 bases; junction bases not matched to a gene: 9. The CDR3 DNA follows: TGTGCCACCAGCAGAGATACGGCAGGGGGTAGTCCCCTCCACTTT. Protein: CATSRDTAGGSPLHF.

This clone was seen more than once but under ten times. At the DNA level, this CDR3 is encoded by other sequences in the same sample as well. This chain links TRBV30 with TRBJ1-1; TRBD1 agrees at 9 bases. Unmatched junction bases numbered 1, after V lost 2 bases and J lost 3 bases. This CDR3 comprises 13 residues. In germline, CDR1 is GTSNPN, CDR2 SVGIG (reference sequence). The CDR3 bases are TGTGCCTGGAGTCGACAGGGGGACACTGAAGCTTTCTTT. Amino acid sequence: CAWSRQGDTEAFF.

This chain links TRBV28 with TRBJ1-5; TRBD1 matches 10 bases. V gave up 4 bases and J gave up 6 bases; unmatched junction bases: 0. Germline V CDR1 and CDR2: MDHEN, SYDVKM. This CDR3 region has 13 residues. This CDR3 is CASSWDRGQPQHF. The CDR3 DNA is TGTGCCAGCAGTTGGGACAGGGGTCAGCCCCAGCATTTT.

The chain employs TRBV7-9 and TRBJ2-3, with D perhaps TRBD1 (5 bases). Germline values: CDR1 SEHNR, CDR2 FQNEAQ (reference sequence). The CDR3 extends over 14 amino acids. Deletions cut 2 bases from V and 5 bases from J, with 11 bases between. The CDR3 nucleotides are TGTGCCAGCAGCTTAACAGTAAGGGGAGATACGCAGTATTTT. This translates into CASSLTVRGDTQYF.

This chain joins TRBV14 and TRBJ1-3; perhaps TRBD1 as D (5 bases). V was pared by 4 bases and J by 0 bases, with 7 bases between. Germline V lookup: CDR1 SGHDN, CDR2 FVKESK. The CDR3 consists of 14 residues. CDR3 nucleotide sequence: TGTGCCAGCAGCCGGACAAACTCTGGAAACACCATATATTTT. It translates to CASSRTNSGNTIYF.

This clone has more than one count but fewer than ten. Other DNA sequences of this sample code for an identical CDR3. CDR3 coding DNA: TGCGCCAGCAGTTCTCGGACTGCGAACACTGAAGCTTTCTTT. Translation gives CASSSRTANTEAFF. The V gene is TRBV5-1, the J gene TRBJ1-1, with no clear D. Germline V CDR1 and CDR2: SGHRS, YFSETQ. The V and J ends lost 5 bases and 1 base respectively, with 12 bases between them. This CDR3 spans 14 amino acids.

This clone was detected a few times. DNA of the CDR3: TGCAGCGTTGTTGGGACATCATCGACTGAAGCTTTCTTT. Protein: CSVVGTSSTEAFF. This chain links TRBV29-1 with TRBJ1-1; tentatively, D is TRBD1 (6 bases). The CDR3 totals 13 residues. V was shortened by 4 bases and J by 5 bases, with 14 bases between the two germline ends. The V gene's germline CDR1 is SQVTM and CDR2 ANQGSEA.

This clone was recorded at least ten times. This sequence joins TRBV6-5 and TRBJ1-2; maybe TRBD1 (6 bases). Germline V lookup: CDR1 MNHEY, CDR2 SVGAGI. The CDR3 has 14 residues. Trimming cost V 8 bases and J 1 base, with 14 bases left between them. This chain's CDR3 is CASGDTGINYGYTF. The CDR3 bases are TGTGCCAGCGGGGATACAGGGATTAACTATGGCTACACCTTC.

This clone was recorded a few times. J is TRBJ2-5 and V is TRBV11-2, with D uncertain. Germline CDR1 reads SGHAT; CDR2 reads FQNNGV. The CDR3 is 12 residues long. V shed 4 bases and J shed 5 bases, with 8 bases lying between them. The CDR3 DNA reads as TGTGCCAGCAGCTACGAGAGGGAGACCCAGTACTTC. Translated, it gives CASSYERETQYF.

The CDR3 DNA reads TGTGCCAGCAGAGGAGCCCTAGAGACCCAGTACTTC. Protein product: CASRGALETQYF. This sequence joins TRBV28 and TRBJ2-5; D unresolved. CDR3 length: 12 residues. The V end lost 6 bases, the J end lost 4 bases, and 9 bases lay between the germline ends. Germline V gives CDR1 MDHEN, CDR2 SYDVKM.

This clone was found a few times. The chain joins TRBV30 to TRBJ2-3; D might be TRBD2 (5 bases). The CDR3 is 15 residues long. Germline loops: CDR1 GTSNPN, CDR2 SVGIG (reference sequence). The germline V and J ends were trimmed by 4 bases and 0 bases, with 14 bases remaining between them. In nucleotides, the CDR3 is TGTGCCTGGACCACGCCCAGGACTAGCACAGATACGCAGTATTTT. Amino acids: CAWTTPRTSTDTQYF.